The 2 T cell receptor beta chains below come from one sample, sequenced in a study of vaccination effects on CD4 cells after COVID-19. Produced via immunoSEQ multiplex PCR; TCRdb's table is partial and in-frame only. The data contain about 66,000 clones, 74% of them seen just once; the ten biggest clones take up 2% to 2.5%. Their target antigens are unknown. After more than 8 days in culture, the CD4+ T cells were isolated. Vaccination of participants consisted of two doses of either the BNT162b2 or mRNA-1273 vaccine. This sample comprised CD4+ T cells from PBMCs cultured without peptide, obtained after COVID-19 vaccination. These receptors were obtained from a human donor who received a COVID-19 vaccine.

The rearrangement uses TRBV6-1 and TRBJ1-2; D unresolved. CDR3 length: 15 residues. V shed 0 bases and J shed 3 bases, with 11 bases lying between them. Per the germline V gene, CDR1 is MNHNS and CDR2 is SASEGT. The CDR3 loop reads CASSEAVSQDYGYTF. As DNA, the CDR3 is TGTGCCAGCAGTGAAGCTGTATCTCAGGACTATGGCTACACCTTC.

The V call is TRBV5-4, the J call TRBJ1-6; 10 nucleotides line up with TRBD1. CDR3 length: 15 amino acids. Germline trimming cut 4 bases from V and 9 bases from J; bases unmatched to any gene: 7. Germline loops: CDR1 SGHNT, CDR2 YYREEE (reference sequence). The CDR3 spells CASSQDGQGVSPLHF. In nucleotides, the CDR3 is TGTGCCAGCAGCCAAGACGGACAGGGGGTTTCACCCCTCCACTTT.